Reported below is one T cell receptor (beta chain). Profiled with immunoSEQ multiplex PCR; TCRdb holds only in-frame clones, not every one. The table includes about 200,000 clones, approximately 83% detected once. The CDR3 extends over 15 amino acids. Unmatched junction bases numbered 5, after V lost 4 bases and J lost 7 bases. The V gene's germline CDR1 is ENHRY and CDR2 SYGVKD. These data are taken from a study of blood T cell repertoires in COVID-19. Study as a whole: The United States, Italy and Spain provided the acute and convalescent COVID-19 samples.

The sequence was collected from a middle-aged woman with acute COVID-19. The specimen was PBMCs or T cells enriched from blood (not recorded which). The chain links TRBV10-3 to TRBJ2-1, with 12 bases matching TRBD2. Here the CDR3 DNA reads TGTGCCATCAGTGTATTACTAGCGGGAGGTAATGAGCAGTTCTTC. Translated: CAISVLLAGGNEQFF.